A selection of T cell receptor beta chains follows, all from one sample in a study of T cell repertoires in cytomegalovirus infection. TCRdb passed the reads through MiXCR, listing each CDR3 protein once. The table shows roughly 230,000 distinct CDR3 sequences, with approximately 13% occurring only once. The sample comprised PBMCs. Receptors originate from a human donor in good health (CMV status not recorded). Some clones in this sample may be carry-over from other donors' samples. The CDR3 runs from the conserved cysteine through the conserved F or W. Fields, in order: J gene, V gene, CDR3 protein.

>TRBJ2-1|TRBV6-2/TRBV6-3
CASSYEVSGEGPLNEQFF
>TRBJ2-7|TRBV7-2
CASSNTYEQYF
>TRBJ1-2|TRBV6-5
CASSLTDRGAKSYF
>TRBJ2-1|TRBV6-2/TRBV6-3
CASINRGAYNEQFF
>TRBJ2-5|TRBV7-7
CASSLSQGVQETQYF
>TRBJ1-1|TRBV7-2
CASSYRGYMNTEAFF
>TRBJ2-7|TRBV6-1
CASSGTGYRYEQYF
>TRBJ1-4|TRBV20-1
CSAWARQATNEKLFF
>TRBJ1-1|TRBV20-1
CSASQRDTTPDTEAFF
>TRBJ1-3|TRBV29-1
CSVALTSGNAGNTIYF
>TRBJ2-7|TRBV6-2/TRBV6-3
CASSRASGRGTYEQYF
>TRBJ2-1|TRBV19
CASSPLAGGPSSAFF
>TRBJ2-1|TRBV7-6
CASSPTVRGEQFF
>TRBJ2-7|TRBV7-9
CASSSDRSKLEQYF
>TRBJ1-4|TRBV19
CASSIIKGEKLFF
>TRBJ2-7|TRBV20-1
CSASTAGRPYEQYF
>TRBJ1-1|TRBV5-1
CASSYDSPNTEAFF
>TRBJ2-5|TRBV5-1
CASRLAGSQETQYF
>TRBJ2-5|TRBV7-2
CASSSVTRSQETQYF
>TRBJ2-7|TRBV7-2
CASSLAESGRPEQYF
>TRBJ2-3|TRBV20-1
CSARGGGRGTDTQYF
>TRBJ1-1|TRBV19
CASSIAQTGYTEAFF
>TRBJ2-1|TRBV18
CASSPPVNEQFF
>TRBJ2-7|TRBV4-3
CASSQEVAGAVYYEQYF
>TRBJ1-1|TRBV6-1
CASSSGRGQGMNTEAFF
>TRBJ1-5|TRBV28
CASSRLQGLNQPQHF
>TRBJ2-1|TRBV7-9
CASSPHNRDEQFF
>TRBJ1-1|TRBV20-1
CSARDTGRTNTEAFF
>TRBJ2-1|TRBV14
CASSRDQRSVSYNEQFF
>TRBJ1-1|TRBV29-1
CSATGTSNTEAFF
>TRBJ1-1|TRBV5-1
CASSLDPGGGTEAFF
>TRBJ2-2|TRBV7-2
CASSLGRVNTGELFF
>TRBJ2-2|TRBV29-1
CSVEGLAGATGELFF
>TRBJ2-5|TRBV28
CASSLYSRGPETQYF
>TRBJ1-1|TRBV24-1
CATSGPGSMNTEAFF
>TRBJ2-3|TRBV18
CASSTSTDTQYF
>TRBJ1-4|TRBV2
CASSVEGSTNEKLFF
>TRBJ1-2|TRBV25-1
CASSPREAYYGYTF
>TRBJ1-5|TRBV5-6
CASAKSGLGSNQPQHF
>TRBJ1-2|TRBV6-2/TRBV6-3
CASSSPDRVNGYTF
>TRBJ1-1|TRBV6-5
CASRGDMNTEAFF
>TRBJ2-3|TRBV11-3
CASSFGTSGGDTQYF
>TRBJ2-7|TRBV9
CASSGGLSGRIGEQYF